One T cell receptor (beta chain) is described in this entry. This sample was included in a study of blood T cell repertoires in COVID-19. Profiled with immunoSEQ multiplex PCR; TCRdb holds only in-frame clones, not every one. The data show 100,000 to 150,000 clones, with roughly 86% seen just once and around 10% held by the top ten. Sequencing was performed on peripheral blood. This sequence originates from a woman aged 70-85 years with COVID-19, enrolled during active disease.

The CDR3 spells CASSRERGDNEQFF. The CDR3 DNA reads TGTGCCAGCAGCCGCGAGCGGGGGGACAATGAGCAGTTCTTC. The chain couples TRBV4-2 to TRBJ2-1; TRBD2 matches at 9 bases. Germline V gene data show CDR1 as LGHNA and CDR2 as YNFKEQ. V lost 4 bases and J lost 5; bases outside the gene matches: 3. This CDR3 spans 14 amino acids.